This TCR beta chain was identified in a study of blood T cell repertoires in COVID-19. Overall study context: The origin of the acute and convalescent COVID-19 samples was the United States, Italy and Spain.

V was cut by 4 bases and J by 4 bases, with 14 bases left in between. There are 13 residues in the CDR3. The germline gives CDR1 SQVTM, CDR2 ANQGSEA. Data came from immunoSEQ multiplex PCR; TCRdb stores just in-frame clones and leaves some out. The repertoire holds about 300,000 clones, 87% seen once, with 1.5% in the top ten. This TCR derives from a woman in her 40s who had recovered from COVID-19. The chain employs TRBV29-1 and TRBJ2-7, with D possibly matching TRBD2 (6 bases). Material: peripheral blood. The CDR3 nucleotides are TGCAGCGTTGTAAAAGGGGCGGGGTACGAGCAGTACTTC. The encoded protein is CSVVKGAGYEQYF.